A selection of T cell receptor beta chains follows, all from one sample in a study of blood T cell repertoires in COVID-19. This table comes from immunoSEQ multiplex PCR, and its TCRdb copy is limited to in-frame clones, with some not included. Of about 330,000 clones listed, roughly 89% are singletons. Sequenced material: peripheral blood. The receptors here all came from a man aged 25 to 40 with COVID-19, enrolled during active disease. Each CDR3 is given with its conserved first and last residue. D genes are given only for firm matches. Size is omitted from some rows. Given values are once, few, many or a class for expanded clones.

NA	TRBV7-3	NA	TRBJ1-2	CASSLTPRGSGYGYTF	TGTGCCAGCAGCTTAACGCCCAGGGGATCGGGTTATGGCTACACCTTC
NA	TRBV9	TRBD1	TRBJ1-1	CASSPPAGQEAFF	TGTGCCAGCAGCCCACCCGCGGGACAGGAAGCTTTCTTT
NA	TRBV19	NA	TRBJ2-7	CASSISSSVSYEQYF	TGTGCCAGTAGTATCTCGTCTAGCGTTTCCTACGAGCAGTACTTC
NA	TRBV5-1	TRBD2	TRBJ2-1	CASSLNLAGASYNEQFF	TGCGCCAGCAGCTTGAACCTAGCGGGAGCCTCCTACAATGAGCAGTTCTTC
NA	TRBV2	TRBD2	TRBJ2-1	CASRPGLAINEQFF	TGTGCCAGCAGGCCGGGACTAGCGATCAATGAGCAGTTCTTC
once	TRBV7-9	NA	TRBJ1-2	CASSHRDNSGYTF	TGTGCCAGCAGTCACCGGGACAATAGCGGCTACACCTTC
few	TRBV25-1	NA	TRBJ2-3	CASSKTRTDTQYF	TGTGCCAGCTCTAAAACCCGAACAGATACGCAGTATTTT
NA	TRBV6-2/TRBV6-3	NA	TRBJ1-1	CASSYVRSGRSLGTEAFF	TGTGCCAGCAGTTACGTCCGTTCCGGTCGATCGCTAGGCACTGAAGCTTTCTTT
once	TRBV5-6	TRBD1	TRBJ1-3	CASSIGQVSGNTIYF	TGTGCCAGCAGCATAGGACAGGTCTCTGGAAACACCATATATTTT
NA	TRBV18	NA	TRBJ2-7	CASSPGGASTYEQYF	TGTGCCAGCTCACCAGGGGGGGCTTCTACCTACGAGCAGTACTTC
NA	TRBV6-5	NA	TRBJ1-3	CASSYSRQGTVGTIYF	TGTGCCAGCAGTTACTCGAGGCAGGGTACAGTCGGCACCATATATTTT
few	TRBV6-6	TRBD2	TRBJ2-2	CASSYSTSGRAGELFF	TGTGCCAGCAGTTACTCGACTAGCGGGAGAGCCGGGGAGCTGTTTTTT
NA	TRBV10-3	TRBD2	TRBJ2-3	CAISLSGASNTQYF	TGTGCCATCAGCTTGAGCGGGGCCTCCAATACGCAGTATTTT
NA	TRBV18	TRBD1	TRBJ1-4	CASSLPRDRNEKLFF	TGTGCCAGCTCACTACCCAGGGACAGGAATGAAAAACTGTTTTTT
NA	TRBV15	NA	TRBJ2-3	CATSRDPGSTDTQYF	TGTGCCACCAGCAGAGATCCAGGTAGCACAGATACGCAGTATTTT
NA	TRBV6-5	TRBD1	TRBJ1-5	CASSPEDRGNQPQHF	TGTGCCAGCAGTCCAGAAGACAGGGGCAATCAGCCCCAGCATTTT
few	TRBV6-1	NA	TRBJ1-1	CASSDGLGEAFF	TGTGCCAGCAGTGATGGGCTCGGTGAAGCTTTCTTT
NA	TRBV6-4	NA	TRBJ2-1	CASSDSVGGQFGRNEQFF	TGTGCCAGCAGTGACTCGGTAGGGGGACAGTTTGGGAGGAATGAGCAGTTCTTC
once	TRBV12-3/TRBV12-4	NA	TRBJ1-5	CASQRGGNQPQHF	TGTGCCAGCCAACGGGGGGGCAATCAGCCCCAGCATTTT
NA	TRBV9	TRBD1	TRBJ2-2	CASSVGAGGRAGELFF	TGTGCCAGCAGCGTAGGGGCAGGGGGTCGAGCCGGGGAGCTGTTTTTT
NA	TRBV15	TRBD2	TRBJ2-7	CATSRAPGTSGRLSYEQYF	TGTGCCACCAGCAGAGCCCCCGGGACTAGCGGGAGACTATCGTACGAGCAGTACTTC
NA	TRBV6-5	NA	TRBJ2-3	CASSYSGRRTDTQYF	TGTGCCAGCAGTTACTCAGGGAGGCGCACAGATACGCAGTATTTT
NA	TRBV9	TRBD1	TRBJ2-1	CASSEKGASYNEQFF	TGTGCCAGCAGCGAGAAGGGGGCCTCCTACAATGAGCAGTTCTTC
NA	TRBV9	NA	TRBJ2-5	CASSPVRETQYF	TGTGCCAGCAGCCCCGTTCGGGAGACCCAGTACTTC
NA	TRBV4-2	NA	TRBJ1-2	CASSQDKAQGQDGYTF	TGTGCCAGCAGCCAAGATAAGGCTCAGGGGCAGGATGGCTACACCTTC
NA	TRBV2	TRBD1	TRBJ1-5	CASNPGQGTQPQHF	TGTGCCAGCAATCCGGGACAGGGAACTCAGCCCCAGCATTTT
NA	TRBV7-2	NA	TRBJ1-6	CASSLAGIRHSPLHF	TGTGCCAGCAGCCTGGCCGGGATTCGGCATTCACCCCTCCACTTT
NA	TRBV29-1	TRBD1	TRBJ2-3	CSVALSFGQGLSTDTQYF	TGCAGCGTTGCCCTCTCATTTGGACAGGGCCTTAGCACAGATACGCAGTATTTT
NA	TRBV6-5	NA	TRBJ1-1	CASSYSGGTEAFF	TGTGCCAGCAGTTACTCGGGGGGCACTGAAGCTTTCTTT
NA	TRBV4-1	TRBD1	TRBJ2-7	CASSQEGGRGNEQYF	TGCGCCAGCAGCCAAGAAGGGGGCAGGGGGAACGAGCAGTACTTC
NA	TRBV4-2	NA	TRBJ2-7	CASSQLSGSSYEQYF	TGTGCCAGCAGCCAACTCTCCGGTAGCTCCTACGAGCAGTACTTC
NA	TRBV6-2/TRBV6-3	TRBD2	TRBJ2-1	CASSSTSGRVNEQFF	TGTGCCAGCAGTTCGACTAGCGGGAGGGTCAATGAGCAGTTCTTC
NA	TRBV28	TRBD1	TRBJ1-3	CASSSTGVRNTIYF	TGTGCCAGCAGTTCTACAGGGGTAAGAAACACCATATATTTT
NA	TRBV19	TRBD1	TRBJ1-5	CASSIPGQVNQPQHF	TGTGCCAGTAGTATCCCCGGACAGGTCAATCAGCCCCAGCATTTT